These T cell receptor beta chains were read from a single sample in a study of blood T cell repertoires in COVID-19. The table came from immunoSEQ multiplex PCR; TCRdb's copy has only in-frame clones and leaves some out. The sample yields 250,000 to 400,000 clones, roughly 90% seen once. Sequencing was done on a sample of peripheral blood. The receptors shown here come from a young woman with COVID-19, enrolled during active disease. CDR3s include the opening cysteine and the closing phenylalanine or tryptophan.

CASSSSNTGELFF	TRBV5-4	TRBJ2-2
CSGGGHETQYF	TRBV20-1	TRBJ2-5
CASSLTGGTSGTQYF	TRBV5-6	TRBJ2-5
CASSLTANTEAFF	TRBV27	TRBJ1-1
CASSLIVRDGYTF	TRBV5-1	TRBJ1-2
CASSREGRLEFF	TRBV7-2	TRBJ2-1
CATSDGTDYGYTF	TRBV24-1	TRBJ1-2
CASSATGNKEAFF	TRBV10-1	TRBJ1-1
CAINRERGYNSPLHF	TRBV28	TRBJ1-6
CASSVDPREASPLHF	TRBV9	TRBJ1-6
CASSQDRLANEQFF	TRBV3-1/TRBV3-2	TRBJ2-1
CASSFGGSFDEQYF	TRBV27	TRBJ2-7
CASSSLTSGTQYF	TRBV11-3	TRBJ2-3
CASRLTKQPTDTQYF	TRBV28	TRBJ2-3
CASSLRGGYGYTF	TRBV27	TRBJ1-2
CSVRQSSYEQYF	TRBV29-1	TRBJ2-7
CASSLRTSASYEQYF	TRBV5-1	TRBJ2-7
CASSVGETSSSNQPQHF	TRBV9	TRBJ1-5
CASSASTTGGRYGYTF	TRBV6-1	TRBJ1-2
CASSSLTGRNYGYTF	TRBV28	TRBJ1-2